This entry concerns a single TCR beta chain. The Seattle patients joined while their infection was active and were tracked longitudinally afterward. The data were produced by immunoSEQ multiplex PCR, yet TCRdb's version contains in-frame clones alone and is incomplete. The sample lists 150,000 or so clones, roughly four fifths occurring once. V dropped 2 bases and J dropped 9 bases, with 14 bases sitting between them. The CDR3 sequence is 15 residues long. Germline assignment: CDR1 MNHEY and CDR2 SVGAGI. The data are from a study of blood T cell repertoires in COVID-19. The sequence was obtained from a woman in her sixties with COVID-19, enrolled during active disease. The rearrangement uses TRBV6-5 and TRBJ1-6; D is unclear. Material: peripheral blood. CDR3 coding DNA: TGTGCCAGCAGTTACGGCTCTGGCCCCATTTCACCCCTCCACTTT. This gives the protein CASSYGSGPISPLHF.